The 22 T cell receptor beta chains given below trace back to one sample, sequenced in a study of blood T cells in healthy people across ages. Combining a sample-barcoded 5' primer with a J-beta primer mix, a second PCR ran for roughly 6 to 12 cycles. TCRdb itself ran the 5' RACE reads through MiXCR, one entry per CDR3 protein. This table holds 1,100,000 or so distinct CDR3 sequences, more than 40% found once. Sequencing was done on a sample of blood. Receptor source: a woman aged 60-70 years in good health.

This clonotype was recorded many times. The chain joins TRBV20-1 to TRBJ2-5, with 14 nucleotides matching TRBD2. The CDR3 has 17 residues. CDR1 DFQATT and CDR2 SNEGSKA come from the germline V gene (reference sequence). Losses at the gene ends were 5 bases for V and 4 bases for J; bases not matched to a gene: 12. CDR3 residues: CSAAPGLAGAMGETQYF. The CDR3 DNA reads TGCAGTGCTGCACCGGGACTAGCGGGAGCGATGGGAGAGACCCAGTACTTC.

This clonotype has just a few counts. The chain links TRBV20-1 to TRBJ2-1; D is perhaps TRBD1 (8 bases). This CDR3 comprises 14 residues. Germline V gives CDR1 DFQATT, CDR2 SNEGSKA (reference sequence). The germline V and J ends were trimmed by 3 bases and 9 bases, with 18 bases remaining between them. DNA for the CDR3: TGCAGTGCTAGTTACAGGGGGGGACATAGTGAGCAGTTCTTC. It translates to CSASYRGGHSEQFF.

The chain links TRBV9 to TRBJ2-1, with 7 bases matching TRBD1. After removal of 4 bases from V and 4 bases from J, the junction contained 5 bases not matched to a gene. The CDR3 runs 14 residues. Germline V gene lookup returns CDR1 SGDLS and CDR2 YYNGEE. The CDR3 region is CASSPRDRYNEQFF. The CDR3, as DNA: TGTGCCAGCAGCCCCCGGGACAGATACAATGAGCAGTTCTTC. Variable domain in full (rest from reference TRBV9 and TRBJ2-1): DSGVTQTPKHLITATGQRVTLRCSPRSGDLSVYWYQQSLDQGLQFLIQYYNGEERAKGNILERFSAQQFPDLHSELNLSSLELGDSALYFCASSPRDRYNEQFFGPGTRLTVL.

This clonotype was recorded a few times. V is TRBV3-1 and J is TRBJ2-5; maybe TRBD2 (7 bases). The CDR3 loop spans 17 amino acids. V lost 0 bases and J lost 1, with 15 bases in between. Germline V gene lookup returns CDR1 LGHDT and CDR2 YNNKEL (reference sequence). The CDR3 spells CASSQERGGLVQETQYF. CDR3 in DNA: TGTGCCAGCAGCCAAGAGAGGGGGGGACTGGTCCAAGAGACCCAGTACTTC.

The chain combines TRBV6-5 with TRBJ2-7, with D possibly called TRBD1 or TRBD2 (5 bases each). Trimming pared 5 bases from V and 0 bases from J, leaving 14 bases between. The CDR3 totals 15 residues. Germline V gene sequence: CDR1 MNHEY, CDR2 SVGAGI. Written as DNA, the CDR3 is TGTGCCAGCAGTACATCCGGGACGTACTCCTACGAGCAGTACTTC. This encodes CASSTSGTYSYEQYF.

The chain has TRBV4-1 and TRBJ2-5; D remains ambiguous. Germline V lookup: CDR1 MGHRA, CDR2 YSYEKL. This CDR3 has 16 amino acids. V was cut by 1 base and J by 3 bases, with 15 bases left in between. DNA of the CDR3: TGCGCCAGCAGCCAAGGTGGATCGCGGTGGAAAGAGACCCAGTACTTC. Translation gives CASSQGGSRWKETQYF.

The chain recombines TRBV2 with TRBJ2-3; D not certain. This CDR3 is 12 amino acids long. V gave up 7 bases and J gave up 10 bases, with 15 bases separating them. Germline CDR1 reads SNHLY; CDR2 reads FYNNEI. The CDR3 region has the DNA TGTGCCAGCAATGACCCCACTATGGCGCAGTATTTT. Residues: CASNDPTMAQYF.

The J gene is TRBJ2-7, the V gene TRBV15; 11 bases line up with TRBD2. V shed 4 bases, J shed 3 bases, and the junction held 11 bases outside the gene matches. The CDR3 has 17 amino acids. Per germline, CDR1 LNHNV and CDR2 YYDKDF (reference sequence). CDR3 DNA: TGTGCCACCAGCAAGGACAGCGCTAGCGGGAGGTTCTACGAGCAGTACTTC. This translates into CATSKDSASGRFYEQYF.

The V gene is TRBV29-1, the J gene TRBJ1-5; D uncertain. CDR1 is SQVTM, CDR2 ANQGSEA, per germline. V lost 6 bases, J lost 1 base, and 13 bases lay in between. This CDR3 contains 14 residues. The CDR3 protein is CSVWGDQSNQPQHF. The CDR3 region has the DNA TGCAGCGTGTGGGGAGATCAGAGCAATCAGCCCCAGCATTTT.

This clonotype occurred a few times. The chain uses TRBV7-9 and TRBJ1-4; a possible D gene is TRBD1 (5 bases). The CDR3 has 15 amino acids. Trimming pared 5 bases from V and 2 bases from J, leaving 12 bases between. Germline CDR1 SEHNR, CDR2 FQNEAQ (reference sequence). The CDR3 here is CASSQPGTTNEKLFF. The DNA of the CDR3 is TGTGCCAGCAGCCAACCAGGGACTACTAATGAAAAACTGTTTTTT.

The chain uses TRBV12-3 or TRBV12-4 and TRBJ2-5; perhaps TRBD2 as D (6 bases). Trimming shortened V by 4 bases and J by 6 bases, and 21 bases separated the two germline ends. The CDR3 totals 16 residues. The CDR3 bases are TGTGCCAGCAGTTCCCGGGGGACGCCCAATGTGCAGACCCAGTACTTC. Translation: CASSSRGTPNVQTQYF.

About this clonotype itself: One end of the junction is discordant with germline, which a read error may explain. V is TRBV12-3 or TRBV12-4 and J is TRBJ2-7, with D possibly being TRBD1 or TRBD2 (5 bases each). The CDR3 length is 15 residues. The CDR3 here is CASSPPGPSSYEQNF. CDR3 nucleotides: TGTGCCAGCAGTCCGCCGGGACCCAGCTCCTACGAGCAGAACTTC.

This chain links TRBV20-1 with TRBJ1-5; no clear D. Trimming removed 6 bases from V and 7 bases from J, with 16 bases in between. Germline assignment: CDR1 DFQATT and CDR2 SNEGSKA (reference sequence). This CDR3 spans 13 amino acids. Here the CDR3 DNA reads TGCAGTGCGCGGACGGATCTAGGGCAGCCCCAGCATTTT. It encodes CSARTDLGQPQHF.

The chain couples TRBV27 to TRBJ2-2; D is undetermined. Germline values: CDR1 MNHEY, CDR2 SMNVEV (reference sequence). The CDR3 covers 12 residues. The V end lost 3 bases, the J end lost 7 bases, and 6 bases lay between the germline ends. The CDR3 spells CASSFGIGELFF. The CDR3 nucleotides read TGTGCCAGCAGTTTCGGTATCGGGGAGCTGTTTTTT.

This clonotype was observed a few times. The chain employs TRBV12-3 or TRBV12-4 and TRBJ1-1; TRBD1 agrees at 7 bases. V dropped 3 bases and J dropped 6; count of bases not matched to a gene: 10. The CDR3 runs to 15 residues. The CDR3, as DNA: TGTGCCAGCAGTTTGGATCCAGGGGGAAGGTCTGAAGCTTTCTTT. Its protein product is CASSLDPGGRSEAFF.

CDR3 in amino acids: CASSSGLAGREQYF. Here the CDR3 DNA reads TGCGCCAGCAGCTCAGGACTAGCGGGCCGCGAGCAGTACTTC. The chain recombines TRBV5-1 with TRBJ2-7, with 11 bases matching TRBD2. This CDR3 is 14 amino acids long. From germline, CDR1 is SGHRS and CDR2 YFSETQ. V trimming: 3 bases; J trimming: 6 bases; junction bases outside the gene matches: 5. Filled out from reference TRBV5-1 and TRBJ2-7, the complete variable domain reads KAGVTQTPRYLIKTRGQQVTLSCSPISGHRSVSWYQQTPGQGLQFLFEYFSETQRNKGNFPGRFSGRQFSNSRSEMNVSTLELGDSALYLCASSSGLAGREQYFGPGTRLTVT.

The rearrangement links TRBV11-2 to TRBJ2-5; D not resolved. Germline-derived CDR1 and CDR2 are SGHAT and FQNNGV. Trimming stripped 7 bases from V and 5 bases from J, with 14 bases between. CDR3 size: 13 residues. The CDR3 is CASTYRAVETQYF. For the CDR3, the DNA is TGTGCCAGCACCTATCGTGCGGTGGAGACCCAGTACTTC.

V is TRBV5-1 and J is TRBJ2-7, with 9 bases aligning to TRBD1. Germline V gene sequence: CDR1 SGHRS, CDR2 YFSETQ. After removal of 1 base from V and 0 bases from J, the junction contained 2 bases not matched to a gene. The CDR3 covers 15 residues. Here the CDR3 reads CASSLTGGYSYEQYF. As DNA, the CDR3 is TGCGCCAGCAGCTTGACAGGGGGCTACTCCTACGAGCAGTACTTC.

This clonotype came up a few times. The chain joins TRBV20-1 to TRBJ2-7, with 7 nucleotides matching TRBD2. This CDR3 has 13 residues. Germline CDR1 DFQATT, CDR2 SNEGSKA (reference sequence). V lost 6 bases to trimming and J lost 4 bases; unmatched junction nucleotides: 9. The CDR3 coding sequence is TGCAGTGCCATCGAGCGGGATCAGTACGAGCAGTACTTC. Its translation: CSAIERDQYEQYF.

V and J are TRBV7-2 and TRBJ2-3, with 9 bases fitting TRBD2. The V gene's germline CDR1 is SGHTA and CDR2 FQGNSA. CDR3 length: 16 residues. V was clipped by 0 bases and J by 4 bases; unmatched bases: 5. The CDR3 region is CASSLAPGLAPDTQYF. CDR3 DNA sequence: TGTGCCAGCAGCTTAGCGCCGGGACTAGCACCAGATACGCAGTATTTT.

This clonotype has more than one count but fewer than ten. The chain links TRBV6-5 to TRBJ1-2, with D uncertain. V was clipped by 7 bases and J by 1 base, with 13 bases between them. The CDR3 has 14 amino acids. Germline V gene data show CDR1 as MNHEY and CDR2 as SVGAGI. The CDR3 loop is CASKAGRVNYGYTF. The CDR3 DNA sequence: TGTGCCAGCAAGGCGGGGAGGGTTAACTATGGCTACACCTTC.

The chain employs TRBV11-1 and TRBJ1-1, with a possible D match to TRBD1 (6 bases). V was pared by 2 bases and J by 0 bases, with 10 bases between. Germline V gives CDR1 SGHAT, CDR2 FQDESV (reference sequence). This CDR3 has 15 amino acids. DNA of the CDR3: TGTGCCAGCAGCTTAATTGGACAGATGAACACTGAAGCTTTCTTT. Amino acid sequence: CASSLIGQMNTEAFF. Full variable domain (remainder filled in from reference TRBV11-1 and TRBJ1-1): EAEVAQSPRYKITEKSQAVAFWCDPISGHATLYWYRQILGQGPELLVQFQDESVVDDSQLPKDRFSAERLKGVDSTLKIQPAELGDSAMYLCASSLIGQMNTEAFFGQGTRLTVV.